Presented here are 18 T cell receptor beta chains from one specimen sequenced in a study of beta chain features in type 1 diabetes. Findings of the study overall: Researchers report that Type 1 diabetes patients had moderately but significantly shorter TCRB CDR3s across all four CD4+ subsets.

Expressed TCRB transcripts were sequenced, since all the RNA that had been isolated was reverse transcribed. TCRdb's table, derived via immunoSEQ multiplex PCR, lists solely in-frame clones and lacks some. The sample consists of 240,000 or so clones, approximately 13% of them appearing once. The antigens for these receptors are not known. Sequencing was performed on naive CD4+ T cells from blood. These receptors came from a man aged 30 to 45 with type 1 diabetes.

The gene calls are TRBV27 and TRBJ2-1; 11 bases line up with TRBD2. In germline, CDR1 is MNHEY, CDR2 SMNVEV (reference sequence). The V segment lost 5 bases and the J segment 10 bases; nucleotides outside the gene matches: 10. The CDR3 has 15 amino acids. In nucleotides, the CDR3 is TGTGCCAGCAGTCTAGCGGGGGGCCAGATGGGAGAGCAGTTCTTC. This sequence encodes CASSLAGGQMGEQFF.

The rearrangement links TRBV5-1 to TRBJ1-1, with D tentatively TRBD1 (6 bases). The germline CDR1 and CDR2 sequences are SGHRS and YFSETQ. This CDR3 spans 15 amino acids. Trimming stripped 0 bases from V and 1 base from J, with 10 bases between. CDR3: CASSLGQAKNTEAFF. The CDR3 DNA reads TGCGCCAGCAGCTTGGGACAGGCAAAGAACACTGAAGCTTTCTTT.

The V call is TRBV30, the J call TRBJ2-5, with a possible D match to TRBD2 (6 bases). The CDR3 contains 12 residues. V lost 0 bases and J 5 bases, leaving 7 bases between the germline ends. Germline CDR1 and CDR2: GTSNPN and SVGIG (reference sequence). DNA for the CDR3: TGTGCCTGGAGTGTACGGGGGGAGACCCAGTACTTC. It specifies CAWSVRGETQYF.

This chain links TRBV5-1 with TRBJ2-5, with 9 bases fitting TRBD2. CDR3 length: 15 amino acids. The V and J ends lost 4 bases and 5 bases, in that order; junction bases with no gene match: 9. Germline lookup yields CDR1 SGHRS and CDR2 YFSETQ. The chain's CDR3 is CASSPGLARGETQYF. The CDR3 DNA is TGCGCCAGCAGCCCGGGACTAGCACGTGGTGAGACCCAGTACTTC.

The CDR3 coding sequence is TGCGCCAGCGGGTCCGACAGGCTCAACACCGGGGAGCTGTTTTTT. It yields the protein CASGSDRLNTGELFF. The chain employs TRBV5-1 and TRBJ2-2; possibly TRBD1 for D (6 bases). The CDR3 sequence is 15 residues long. V dropped 7 bases and J dropped 2 bases, with 15 bases sitting between them. From germline, CDR1 is SGHRS and CDR2 YFSETQ.

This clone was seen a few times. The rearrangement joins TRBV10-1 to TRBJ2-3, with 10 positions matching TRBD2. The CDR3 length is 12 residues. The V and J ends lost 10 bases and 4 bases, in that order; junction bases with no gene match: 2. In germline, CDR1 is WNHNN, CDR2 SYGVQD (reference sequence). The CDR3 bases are TGCGCCACCGGGACTAGCGCAGATACGCAGTATTTT. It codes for CATGTSADTQYF.

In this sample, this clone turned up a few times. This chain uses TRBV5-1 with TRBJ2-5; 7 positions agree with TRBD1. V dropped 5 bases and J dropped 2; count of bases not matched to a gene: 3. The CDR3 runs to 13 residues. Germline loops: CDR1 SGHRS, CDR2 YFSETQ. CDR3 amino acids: CASRQGQQETQYF. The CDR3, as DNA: TGCGCCAGCAGACAGGGACAGCAAGAGACCCAGTACTTC.

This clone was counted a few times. Here the CDR3 DNA reads TGCAGCGTCGTGACTGGTTTTAATACGCAGTATTTT. It codes for CSVVTGFNTQYF. This sequence joins TRBV29-1 and TRBJ2-3, with D unresolved. This CDR3 region has 12 residues. CDR1 and CDR2 from the germline V gene are SQVTM and ANQGSEA. V lost 6 bases, J lost 7 bases, and 14 bases lay in between.

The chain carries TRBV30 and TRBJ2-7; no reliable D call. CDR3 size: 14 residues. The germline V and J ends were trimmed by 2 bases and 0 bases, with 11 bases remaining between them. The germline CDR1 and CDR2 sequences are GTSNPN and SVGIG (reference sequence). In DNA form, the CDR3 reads TGTGCCTGGAGTCCTCGGGTCATCTCCTACGAGCAGTACTTC. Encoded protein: CAWSPRVISYEQYF.

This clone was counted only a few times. CDR3 DNA: TGTGCCAGCAGTTACGGCAGGGAATACTATGGCTACACCTTC. It yields the protein CASSYGREYYGYTF. The rearrangement uses TRBV6-5 and TRBJ1-2, with a weak D call TRBD1 (5 bases). The CDR3 sequence is 14 residues long. CDR1 is MNHEY, CDR2 SVGAGI, per germline. V lost 2 bases and J 3 bases, leaving 10 bases between the germline ends.

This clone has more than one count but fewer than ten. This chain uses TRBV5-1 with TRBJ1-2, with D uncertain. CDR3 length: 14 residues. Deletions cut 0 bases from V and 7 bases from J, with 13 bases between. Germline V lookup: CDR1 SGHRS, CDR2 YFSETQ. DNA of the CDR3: TGCGCCAGCAGCTTGGAAACCTTCGTCGGTGGCTACACCTTC. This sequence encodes CASSLETFVGGYTF.

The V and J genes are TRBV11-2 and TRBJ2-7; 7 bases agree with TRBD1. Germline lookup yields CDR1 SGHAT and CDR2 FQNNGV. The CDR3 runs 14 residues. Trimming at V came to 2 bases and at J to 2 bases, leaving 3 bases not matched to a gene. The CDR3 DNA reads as TGTGCCAGCAGCTTAAGACAGGGCACCTACGAGCAGTACTTC. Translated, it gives CASSLRQGTYEQYF.

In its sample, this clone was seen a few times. CDR3 sequence: CAWSVQGEPQHF. The CDR3 region has the DNA TGTGCCTGGAGTGTACAGGGGGAACCCCAGCATTTT. The chain uses TRBV30 and TRBJ1-5; TRBD1 aligns across 8 bases. Germline loops: CDR1 GTSNPN, CDR2 SVGIG (reference sequence). The J segment lost 10 bases and the V segment lost 0 bases, leaving 2 bases of the junction unmatched. CDR3 size: 12 residues. Using reference TRBV30 and TRBJ1-5 for the parts outside the CDR3, the full variable domain is SQTIHQWPATLVQPVGSPLSLECTVEGTSNPNLYWYRQAAGRGLQLLFYSVGIGQISSEVPQNLSASRPQDRQFILSSKKLLLSDSGFYLCAWSVQGEPQHFGDGTRLSIL.

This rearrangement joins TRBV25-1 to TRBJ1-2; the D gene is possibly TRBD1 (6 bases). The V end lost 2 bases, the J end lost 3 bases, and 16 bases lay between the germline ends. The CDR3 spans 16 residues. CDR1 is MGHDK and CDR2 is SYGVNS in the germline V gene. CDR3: CASSEGSRGIDYGYTF. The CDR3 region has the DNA TGTGCCAGCAGTGAAGGAAGCAGGGGAATAGACTATGGCTACACCTTC.

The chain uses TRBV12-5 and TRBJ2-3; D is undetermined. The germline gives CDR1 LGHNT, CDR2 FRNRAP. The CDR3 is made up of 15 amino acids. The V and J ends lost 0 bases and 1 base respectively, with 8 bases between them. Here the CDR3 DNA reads TGTGCTAGTGGTTTGGTACTTGGGCGCACAGATACGCAGTATTTT. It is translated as CASGLVLGRTDTQYF.

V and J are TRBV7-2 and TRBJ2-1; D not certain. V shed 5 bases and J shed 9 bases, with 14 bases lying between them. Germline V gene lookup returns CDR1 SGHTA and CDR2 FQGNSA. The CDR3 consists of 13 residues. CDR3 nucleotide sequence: TGTGCCAGCAGCCCGGCTTGGAGACGTGAGCAGTTCTTC. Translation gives CASSPAWRREQFF. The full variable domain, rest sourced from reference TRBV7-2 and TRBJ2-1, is GAGVSQSPSNKVTEKGKDVELRCDPISGHTALYWYRQSLGQGLEFLIYFQGNSAPDKSGLPSDRFSAERTGGSVSTLTIQRTQQEDSAVYLCASSPAWRREQFFGPGTRLTVL.

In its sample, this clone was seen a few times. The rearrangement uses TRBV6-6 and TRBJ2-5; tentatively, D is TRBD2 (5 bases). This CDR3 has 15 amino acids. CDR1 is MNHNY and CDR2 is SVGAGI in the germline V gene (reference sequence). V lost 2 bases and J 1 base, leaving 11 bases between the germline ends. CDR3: CASSYGGEIQETQYF. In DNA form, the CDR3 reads TGTGCCAGCAGTTACGGAGGAGAGATCCAAGAGACCCAGTACTTC.

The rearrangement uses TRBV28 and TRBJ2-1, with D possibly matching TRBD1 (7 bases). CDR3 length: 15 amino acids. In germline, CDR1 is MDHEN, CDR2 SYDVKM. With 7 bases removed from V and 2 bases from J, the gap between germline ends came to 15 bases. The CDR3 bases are TGTGCCAGCATTCAGGGGGGTAAGACCTACAATGAGCAGTTCTTC. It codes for CASIQGGKTYNEQFF.